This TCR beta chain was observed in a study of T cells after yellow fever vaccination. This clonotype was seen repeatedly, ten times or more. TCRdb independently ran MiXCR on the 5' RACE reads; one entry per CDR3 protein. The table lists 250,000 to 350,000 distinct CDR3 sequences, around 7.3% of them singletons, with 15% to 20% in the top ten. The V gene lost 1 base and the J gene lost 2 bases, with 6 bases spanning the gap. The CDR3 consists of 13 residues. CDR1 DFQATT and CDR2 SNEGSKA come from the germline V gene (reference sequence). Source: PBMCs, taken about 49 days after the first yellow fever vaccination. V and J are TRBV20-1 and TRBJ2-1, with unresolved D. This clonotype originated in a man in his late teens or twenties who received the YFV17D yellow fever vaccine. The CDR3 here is CSARVTTYNEQFF. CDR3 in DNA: TGCAGTGCTAGAGTGACCACCTACAATGAGCAGTTCTTC.